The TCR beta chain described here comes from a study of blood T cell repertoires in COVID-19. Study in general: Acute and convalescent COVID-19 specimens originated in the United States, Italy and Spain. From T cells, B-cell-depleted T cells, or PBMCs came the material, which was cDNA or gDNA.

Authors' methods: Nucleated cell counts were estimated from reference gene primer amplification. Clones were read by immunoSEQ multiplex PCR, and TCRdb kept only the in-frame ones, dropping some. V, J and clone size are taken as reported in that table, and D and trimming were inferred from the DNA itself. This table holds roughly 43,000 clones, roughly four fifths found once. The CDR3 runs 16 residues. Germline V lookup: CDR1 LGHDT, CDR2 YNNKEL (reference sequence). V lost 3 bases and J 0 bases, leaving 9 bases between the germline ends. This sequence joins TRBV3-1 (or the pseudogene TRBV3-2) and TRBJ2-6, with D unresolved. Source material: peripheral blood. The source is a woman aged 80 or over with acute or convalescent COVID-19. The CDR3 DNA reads TGTGCCAGCAGCCATAACTTCAACTCTGGGGCCAACGTCCTGACTTTC. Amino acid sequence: CASSHNFNSGANVLTF.